The 9 T cell receptor beta chains listed next were all sequenced from one sample in a study of T cell repertoires in cytomegalovirus infection. TCRdb reanalysed the reads using MiXCR and keeps one entry per CDR3 protein. Among approximately 170,000 distinct CDR3 sequences listed, around 15% were seen once. The material sequenced was PBMCs. These TCRs come from a human donor in good health (CMV status not recorded). Some clones in this sample may be carry-over from other donors' samples.

This clonotype was picked up a small number of times. The genes are TRBV7-2 and TRBJ2-1; D might be TRBD1 or TRBD2, each matching 5 bases. The CDR3 covers 14 residues. V lost 4 bases to trimming and J lost 8 bases, with 15 bases between them. CDR1 is SGHTA and CDR2 is FQGNSA in the germline V gene. Here the CDR3 DNA reads TGTGCCAGCAGCTGGGGACGGAAGCCGGATGAGCAGTTCTTC. Its translation: CASSWGRKPDEQFF.

V and J are TRBV28 and TRBJ2-7; D might be TRBD2 (6 bases). Per the germline V gene, CDR1 is MDHEN and CDR2 is SYDVKM. CDR3 length equals 14 residues. V gave up 8 bases and J gave up 1 base, with 15 bases separating them. In DNA, the CDR3 is TGTGCCAGCGCCCTGGAGGGGCTGTCCTACGAGCAGTACTTC. Translating gives CASALEGLSYEQYF. Combining the CDR3 with reference TRBV28 and TRBJ2-7 gives the whole variable domain DVKVTQSSRYLVKRTGEKVFLECVQDMDHENMFWYRQDPGLGLRLIYFSYDVKMKEKGDIPEGYSVSREKKERFSLILESASTNQTSMYLCASALEGLSYEQYFGPGTRLTVT.

This clonotype was found many times. This chain links TRBV7-9 with TRBJ1-1; TRBD1 agrees at 8 bases. The V and J ends lost 4 bases and 0 bases, in that order; junction bases with no gene match: 7. This CDR3 spans 16 amino acids. CDR1 SEHNR and CDR2 FQNEAQ come from the germline V gene (reference sequence). CDR3 sequence: CASSSGTGGMNTEAFF. The CDR3 bases are TGTGCCAGCAGCTCTGGGACAGGAGGCATGAACACTGAAGCTTTCTTT.

The table lists this clonotype with a few counts. The rearrangement links TRBV19 to TRBJ1-2, with a possible D match to TRBD1 (6 bases). The CDR3 contains 14 residues. The germline V gene has CDR1 LNHDA and CDR2 SQIVND (reference sequence). Between the trimmed V and J ends, which lost 4 bases and 3 bases, there was a span of 12 bases. The CDR3 spells CASSRGRGDYGYTF. The CDR3 DNA follows: TGTGCCAGTAGTAGAGGCAGGGGAGACTATGGCTACACCTTC.

This clonotype was seen more than once but under ten times. The chain is built from TRBV27 and TRBJ2-2; the match to TRBD1 covers 7 bases. V lost 6 bases, J lost 3 bases, and 7 bases stayed unmatched. Germline CDR1 is MNHEY and CDR2 is SMNVEV (reference sequence). The CDR3 runs 15 residues. The CDR3 region has the DNA TGTGCCAGCAGGGGACAGAGACTTTACACCGGGGAGCTGTTTTTT. It is translated as CASRGQRLYTGELFF.

The chain employs TRBV12-3 or TRBV12-4 and TRBJ1-4; the D gene is possibly TRBD1 (6 bases). Trimming took off 7 bases at V and 7 bases at J, with 16 bases between the two ends. CDR3 length equals 14 residues. CDR3 region: CASTRGAGGEKLFF. The CDR3 DNA sequence: TGTGCCAGCACAAGGGGGGCTGGGGGTGAAAAACTGTTTTTT.

The genes are TRBV28 and TRBJ2-7, with D uncertain. This CDR3 is 11 amino acids long. V was shortened by 3 bases and J by 5 bases, with 5 bases between the two germline ends. Germline-derived CDR1 and CDR2 are MDHEN and SYDVKM. CDR3 in amino acids: CASSFPDEQYF. The DNA of the CDR3 is TGTGCCAGCAGTTTTCCGGACGAGCAGTACTTC.

This clonotype has a handful of counts. The chain links TRBV7-3 to TRBJ2-2; no clear D gene. CDR1 and CDR2 from the germline V gene are SGHTA and FQGTGA. The CDR3 contains 16 residues. V lost 5 bases and J 1 base, leaving 14 bases between the germline ends. In DNA form, the CDR3 reads TGTGCCAGCAGCCACCTAGGACCGATGAACACCGGGGAGCTGTTTTTT. Its translation: CASSHLGPMNTGELFF.

This clonotype was counted ten times or more. The CDR3 DNA reads TGTGCCAGCAGTTTAAGGGACAGTAGTAATTCACCCCTCCACTTT. Its translation is CASSLRDSSNSPLHF. The chain recombines TRBV12-3 or TRBV12-4 with TRBJ1-6; 7 bases line up with TRBD1. The CDR3 spans 15 residues. The V and J ends lost 2 bases and 6 bases, in that order; junction bases with no gene match: 4.